The rows below give T cell receptor beta chains drawn from one sample of a study of T-cell memory formation after mild COVID-19. Using its own MiXCR run on the 5' RACE reads, TCRdb lists one record per CDR3 protein. The sample lists about 150,000 distinct CDR3 sequences, under 30% seen once, with around a quarter in the top ten. Sequencing was carried out using PBMCs or a T cell subset sorted from them (not recorded which). These receptor sequences come from an adult woman who had mild COVID-19 (a few samples of this study predate the infection). Cell type and time point are not known. The CDR3 runs from the conserved cysteine through the conserved F or W. The D gene is left open where the match is weak. Clone size appears in some rows only: once, few, many, or a class for an expanded clone.

DNA | CDR3 | J | size | D | V
TGTGCCAGCAGTGGGACAGGGCTGTCACTCACTGAAGCTTTCTTT | CASSGTGLSLTEAFF | TRBJ1-1 | once | TRBD1 | TRBV25-1
TGTGCCAGCAGTGACTGGCCTCTGGACACTGAAGCTTTCTTT | CASSDWPLDTEAFF | TRBJ1-1 | NA | NA | TRBV6-4
TGTGCCAGCAGTTCTTGGACAGGGGGGAATGAGCAGTTCTTC | CASSSWTGGNEQFF | TRBJ2-1 | few | TRBD1 | TRBV12-3/TRBV12-4
TGTGCCAGCAGCGCCAATAGGGACGGGACTCCATACAATGAGCAGTTCTTC | CASSANRDGTPYNEQFF | TRBJ2-1 | NA | NA | TRBV9
TGTGCCAGCAGTCGGGCCCTGGCGGGAGGTTGGGAGACCCAGTACTTC | CASSRALAGGWETQYF | TRBJ2-5 | NA | TRBD2 | TRBV13
TGTGCCAGCAGCGTAGCGGGGGATATCTACAATGAGCAGTTCTTC | CASSVAGDIYNEQFF | TRBJ2-1 | NA | NA | TRBV9
TGCGCCAGCAGCTTTGGGGACAGGGGAAGAGATACGCAGTATTTT | CASSFGDRGRDTQYF | TRBJ2-3 | NA | TRBD1 | TRBV5-1
TGCGCCAGCAGCTTAGGGGAGGTGAACACTGAAGCTTTCTTT | CASSLGEVNTEAFF | TRBJ1-1 | few | NA | TRBV5-1
TGTGCCAGCAGGCAGGGGTACACCGGGGAGCTGTTTTTT | CASRQGYTGELFF | TRBJ2-2 | NA | NA | TRBV6-6
TGTGCCAGCAGCTCTAACTTCGCAACTAATGAAAAACTGTTTTTT | CASSSNFATNEKLFF | TRBJ1-4 | NA | NA | TRBV11-2
TGTGCCAGCAGCCCCTTCAGGGGCTCCGGGGGCGAGCAGTACTTC | CASSPFRGSGGEQYF | TRBJ2-7 | NA | NA | TRBV11-1
TGTGCCAGCAGCCCAGGGGGAGGGGACGTCGTAATCCATTTT | CASSPGGGDVVIHF | TRBJ2-3 | NA | NA | TRBV7-3
TGCAGTGCTCGAATGGGGGGCTACGAGCAGTACTTC | CSARMGGYEQYF | TRBJ2-7 | NA | NA | TRBV20-1
TGCAGTGCTAGATGGGCTAGCGGATCCTACGAGCAGTACTTC | CSARWASGSYEQYF | TRBJ2-7 | NA | TRBD2 | TRBV20-1
TGCAGTGCTAGCGGAACGGACTCCTACGAGCAGTACTTC | CSASGTDSYEQYF | TRBJ2-7 | few | NA | TRBV20-1
TGTGCCAGCAGCTTGAGAAGTACTGAAGCTTTCTTT | CASSLRSTEAFF | TRBJ1-1 | few | NA | TRBV5-6
TGTGCCAGCAGTTACTCTTTGGCAGGGAGTTTGTATGGCTACACCTTC | CASSYSLAGSLYGYTF | TRBJ1-2 | NA | NA | TRBV6-5
TGTGCCAGCAGCCCCCCCGCGGGACAGCTATACAATGAGCAGTTCTTC | CASSPPAGQLYNEQFF | TRBJ2-1 | NA | NA | TRBV7-9
TGTGCCAGCAGTGAACCCGGATACGGATCACCCCTCCACTTT | CASSEPGYGSPLHF | TRBJ1-6 | few | NA | TRBV25-1
TGTGCCAGCAGTTACAGCGGGGAAAGGAATGAGCAGTTCTTC | CASSYSGERNEQFF | TRBJ2-1 | NA | TRBD2 | TRBV6-6